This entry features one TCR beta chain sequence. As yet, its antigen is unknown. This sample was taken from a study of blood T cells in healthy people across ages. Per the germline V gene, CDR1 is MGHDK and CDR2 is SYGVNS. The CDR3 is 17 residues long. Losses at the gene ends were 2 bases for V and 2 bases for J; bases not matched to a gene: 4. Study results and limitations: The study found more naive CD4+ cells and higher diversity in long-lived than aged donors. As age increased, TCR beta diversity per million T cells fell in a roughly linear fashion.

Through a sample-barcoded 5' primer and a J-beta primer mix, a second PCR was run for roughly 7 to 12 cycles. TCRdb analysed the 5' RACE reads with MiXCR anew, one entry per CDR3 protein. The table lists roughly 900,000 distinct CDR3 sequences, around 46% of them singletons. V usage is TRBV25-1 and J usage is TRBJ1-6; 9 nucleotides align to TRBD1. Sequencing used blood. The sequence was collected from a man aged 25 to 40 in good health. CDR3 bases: TGTGCCAGCAGTGAAGGGACAGGGATGGCCTATAATTCACCCCTCCACTTT. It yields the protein CASSEGTGMAYNSPLHF.